Presented here are 7 T cell receptor beta chains from one specimen sequenced in a study of T cell responses to AZD1222 COVID-19 vaccine. Generated by immunoSEQ multiplex PCR, the TCRdb table keeps only in-frame clones and is missing some. The sample shows 150,000 to 200,000 clones, less than 95% of them seen only once. The material sequenced was peripheral blood, taken on day 0 of AZD1222 vaccination. These receptors all come from an adult in good health.

The rearrangement joins TRBV3-1 (or the pseudogene TRBV3-2) to TRBJ1-1, with 8 bases lining up with TRBD1. CDR3 length equals 14 residues. Germline CDR1 is LGHDT and CDR2 is YNNKEL (reference sequence). Germline trimming cut 4 bases from V and 5 bases from J; bases unmatched to any gene: 6. The CDR3 nucleotides are TGTGCCAGCAGCCCACAGGGGGGCAGGACTGAAGCTTTCTTT. It is translated as CASSPQGGRTEAFF.

On this clone itself: The junction differs from germline at one of its ends, possibly a read error. The chain links TRBV6-2 or TRBV6-3 to TRBJ1-2, with a tentative D call TRBD1 (5 bases). The CDR3 covers 12 residues. Germline CDR1 MNHEY, CDR2 SVGEGT. The CDR3 DNA reads as TGTGCCAGCAGTCCCACCTGGACACAGCCGCTCTTC. It specifies CASSPTWTQPLF.

The rearrangement uses TRBV12-3 or TRBV12-4 and TRBJ2-4; weak D call: TRBD2 (5 bases). V was trimmed by 4 bases and J by 13 bases, leaving 17 bases between them. This CDR3 contains 13 residues. The CDR3 bases are TGTGCCAGCAGTTCAAACTCGGGATCCCTCCAGTACTTC. This gives the protein CASSSNSGSLQYF.

This chain connects TRBV6-1 to TRBJ2-7; tentative D call: TRBD2 (5 bases). Germline values: CDR1 MNHNS, CDR2 SASEGT. The CDR3 extends over 12 amino acids. V was trimmed by 1 base and J by 7 bases, leaving 8 bases between them. The CDR3 region is CASSEVGGEQYF. The CDR3 coding sequence is TGTGCCAGCAGTGAAGTTGGCGGGGAGCAGTACTTC.

This sequence joins TRBV3-1 (or the pseudogene TRBV3-2) and TRBJ2-7; D remains unclear. The CDR3 is 16 amino acids. Germline V gene lookup returns CDR1 LGHDT and CDR2 YNNKEL (reference sequence). Trimming removed 6 bases at V and 0 bases at J, with 18 bases between. The CDR3 DNA reads TGTGCCAGCAGGGATACCGACTTGGGAAGCTCCTACGAGCAGTACTTC. It yields the protein CASRDTDLGSSYEQYF.

Concerning this clone itself: The identical CDR3 is also encoded by other nucleotide sequences in the sample. The CDR3 sequence is CASSPGPAYEQYF. The CDR3, as DNA: TGTGCCAGCTCACCCGGACCGGCCTACGAGCAGTACTTC. The rearrangement links TRBV18 to TRBJ2-7; D ambiguous. The V end lost 3 bases, the J end lost 2 bases, and 8 bases lay between the germline ends. CDR1 and CDR2 from the germline V gene are KGHSH and LQKENI. CDR3 length: 13 residues.

The chain employs TRBV5-1 and TRBJ2-5, with 10 positions matching TRBD1. J was trimmed by 4 bases and V by 3 bases; bases with no gene match: 6. The CDR3 is 15 amino acids. CDR1 is SGHRS, CDR2 YFSETQ, per germline. CDR3 sequence reads: CASSSRQGAGETQYF. CDR3 DNA: TGCGCCAGCAGCTCCAGACAGGGGGCGGGAGAGACCCAGTACTTC.